The rows below give T cell receptor beta chains drawn from one sample of a study of blood T cell repertoires in COVID-19. Here immunoSEQ multiplex PCR was the method, and the copy in TCRdb shows in-frame clones only, minus some. The table shows about 380,000 clones, with around 85% occurring only once. Sample: peripheral blood. The source of these receptors is a woman under 30 with acute or convalescent COVID-19. The CDR3 runs from the conserved cysteine through the conserved F or W.

j_call,v_call,cdr3_aa
TRBJ1-2,TRBV29-1,CSVEETGSMIGYTF
TRBJ1-5,TRBV15,CATTIQGARNNQPQHF
TRBJ2-7,TRBV6-5,CASSAGAGYEQYF
TRBJ1-1,TRBV6-2/TRBV6-3,CASSGQGAFF
TRBJ2-7,TRBV5-4,CASSSGTGSSYEQYF
TRBJ2-2,TRBV5-5,CASSFAGQGNTGELFF
TRBJ1-5,TRBV2,CASTGANQPQHF
TRBJ2-7,TRBV9,CASSGEQGYEQYF
TRBJ1-3,TRBV20-1,CSASLTGGNTIYF
TRBJ2-2,TRBV10-1,CASRRNTGELFF
TRBJ2-3,TRBV29-1,CSVEDATGLAGGLEADTQYF
TRBJ2-7,TRBV4-1,CASSQRTGGYEQYF
TRBJ1-5,TRBV12-5,CASGLPGDSNQPQHF
TRBJ2-7,TRBV4-1,CASSQDFLAGAYEQYF
TRBJ1-5,TRBV5-6,CASSLRTGRGGDQPQHF
TRBJ1-1,TRBV5-6,CASSLGQVYTEAFF
TRBJ2-1,TRBV3-1/TRBV3-2,CASRDFFNNEQFF
TRBJ2-2,TRBV28,CASSLAPRAGELFF
TRBJ2-2,TRBV5-1,CASSLTSGDDPELFF
TRBJ1-5,TRBV19,CASSPSSGAQWPQHF
TRBJ2-7,TRBV6-5,CASRGELAGEQYF
TRBJ1-3,TRBV6-2/TRBV6-3,CASSYFGTGRGNTIYF
TRBJ1-2,TRBV19,CASSRRQVPDYGYTF
TRBJ2-1,TRBV24-1,CATSDRTSGMYEQFF
TRBJ2-2,TRBV13,CASSPVRTGELFF
TRBJ1-4,TRBV27,CASSLGGRRNEKLFF
TRBJ2-7,TRBV28,CASSSDRGQVYEQYF
TRBJ1-5,TRBV7-3,CASSLRQGSNQPQHF
TRBJ2-7,TRBV19,CASNVAGGNSYEQYF
TRBJ2-1,TRBV6-4,CASSDRDNNEQFF
TRBJ1-1,TRBV12-5,CASGLLENTEAFF
TRBJ1-3,TRBV4-1,CASSQDVSRGTGGNTIYF
TRBJ2-1,TRBV7-9,CASSLGTAGEQFF
TRBJ1-1,TRBV7-3,CASSVNSNTEAFF
TRBJ1-2,TRBV5-1,CASSPGGPYGYTF
TRBJ1-5,TRBV27,CASSRWNRGVSNQPQHF
TRBJ1-4,TRBV5-6,CASSSTGWSEKLFF
TRBJ2-1,TRBV7-9,CASSLGNRQGTEQFF
TRBJ1-1,TRBV29-1,CSVGGQVEGEAFF
TRBJ2-2,TRBV30,CAWSNGAGGHTGELFF
TRBJ2-3,TRBV7-9,CASSLVGASGTDTQYF
TRBJ2-3,TRBV24-1,CATSDITMAGVSTDTQYF
TRBJ1-6,TRBV6-1,CASSEDRAGNSPLHF
TRBJ2-3,TRBV5-1,CASSAGQGLFDTQYF
TRBJ2-4,TRBV9,CASSVAPGESQNIQYF
TRBJ2-7,TRBV20-1,CSASVDGPSSYEQYF
TRBJ1-2,TRBV2,CASSDRGAYGYTF
TRBJ1-5,TRBV27,CASSPVRDNYQPQHF